Listed here are 10 T cell receptor beta chains from one sample, sequenced in a study of neurological immune-mediated disorders. A single record per CDR3 protein comes from TCRdb applying MiXCR to the 5' RACE reads. The table shows 75,000 to 90,000 distinct CDR3 sequences, with around a tenth occurring only once. The sequencing sample was made of PBMCs. Receptor source: a man in his forties in good health.

This clonotype came up many times. This rearrangement joins TRBV30 to TRBJ1-1, with no clear D. CDR3 length equals 12 residues. From germline, CDR1 is GTSNPN and CDR2 SVGIG (reference sequence). Trimming shortened V by 2 bases and J by 7 bases, and 11 bases separated the two germline ends. This CDR3 reads CAWSILGDEAFF. In DNA form, the CDR3 reads TGTGCCTGGAGTATATTAGGCGATGAAGCTTTCTTT.

This clonotype has a count of ten or more. The CDR3 here is CASSFGGSGEETQYF. DNA of the CDR3: TGCGCCAGCAGTTTTGGGGGAAGCGGAGAAGAGACCCAGTACTTC. V usage is TRBV5-1 and J usage is TRBJ2-5; TRBD1 or TRBD2 may be the D gene (5 bases each). The CDR3 runs to 15 residues. CDR1 SGHRS and CDR2 YFSETQ come from the germline V gene. V was pared by 5 bases and J by 3 bases, with 17 bases between.

This clonotype appeared many times. V is TRBV9 and J is TRBJ2-5; D is perhaps TRBD2 (5 bases). Trimming stripped 0 bases from V and 4 bases from J, with 10 bases between. Germline values: CDR1 SGDLS, CDR2 YYNGEE. The CDR3 covers 14 residues. The CDR3 nucleotides read TGTGCCAGCAGCGTAGCTGAGGGTTCAGAGACCCAGTACTTC. Translating gives CASSVAEGSETQYF.

This clonotype was observed many times. The chain uses TRBV2 and TRBJ2-2; TRBD1 is a possible D gene (6 bases). CDR1 SNHLY and CDR2 FYNNEI come from the germline V gene. CDR3 size: 14 residues. V was pared by 8 bases and J by 1 base, with 11 bases between. CDR3: CASLDRLNTGELFF. CDR3 DNA sequence: TGTGCCAGCCTCGACAGGTTGAACACCGGGGAGCTGTTTTTT.

The chain uses TRBV4-2 and TRBJ2-3; D possibly corresponds to TRBD2 (5 bases). Per the germline V gene, CDR1 is LGHNA and CDR2 is YNFKEQ. The CDR3 spans 12 residues. Trimming removed 3 bases from V and 12 bases from J, with 13 bases in between. The CDR3 loop is CASSQDSDNQYF. For the CDR3, the DNA is TGTGCCAGCAGCCAGGACTCCGATAACCAGTATTTT.

This clonotype was seen at least ten times. The chain couples TRBV5-1 to TRBJ2-5, with TRBD1 matching over 7 bases. The CDR3 covers 14 residues. V trimming: 4 bases; J trimming: 1 base; junction bases outside the gene matches: 4. Germline V gene data show CDR1 as SGHRS and CDR2 as YFSETQ. CDR3 sequence: CASSQGQPQETQYF. The DNA for the CDR3 is TGCGCCAGCAGCCAGGGACAGCCCCAAGAGACCCAGTACTTC.

The table lists this clonotype with many counts. The chain joins TRBV6-5 to TRBJ1-1; D is unresolved. This CDR3 has 13 amino acids. The V and J ends lost 2 bases and 1 base respectively, with 5 bases between them. The germline V gene encodes CDR1 MNHEY and CDR2 SVGAGI. The CDR3 region is CASSYKENTEAFF. CDR3 DNA: TGTGCCAGCAGTTACAAGGAGAACACTGAAGCTTTCTTT.

This clonotype occurred a few times. The chain carries TRBV7-9 and TRBJ2-3, with TRBD2 matching over 7 bases. CDR1 is SEHNR and CDR2 is FQNEAQ in the germline V gene (reference sequence). V was pared by 2 bases and J by 4 bases, with 6 bases of the junction left unmatched. The CDR3 covers 15 residues. The CDR3 sequence: CASSLLRGLADTQYF. The CDR3 DNA follows: TGTGCCAGCAGCTTACTGCGGGGGTTGGCAGATACGCAGTATTTT.

The chain links TRBV20-1 to TRBJ2-1; 14 bases align to TRBD2. CDR3 length: 17 residues. Germline CDR1 is DFQATT and CDR2 is SNEGSKA (reference sequence). V shed 5 bases, J shed 10 bases, and the junction held 16 bases outside the gene matches. The CDR3 DNA reads TGCAGTGCTCCGGGGGGAGGACTAGCGGGGGGTTTCGGAGAGCAGTTCTTC. As protein: CSAPGGGLAGGFGEQFF.

This clonotype has a count of ten or more. The J gene is TRBJ2-1, the V gene TRBV7-2, with TRBD2 as a possible D gene (5 bases). Germline V gene data show CDR1 as SGHTA and CDR2 as FQGNSA. This CDR3 comprises 16 residues. Trimming stripped 1 base from V and 3 bases from J, with 13 bases between. The CDR3 region is CASSLGSGISYNEQFF. In DNA form, the CDR3 reads TGTGCCAGCAGCTTAGGGTCGGGGATAAGCTACAATGAGCAGTTCTTC.